Following are 28 T cell receptor beta chains from one sample sequenced in a study of Ad26.COV2.S vaccination and SARS-CoV-2 variants. Treatment meaning: some 20 received Ad26.COV2.S at low or high dose, single or two shots; several received placebo; per-sample allocation not given. It was on day 63 after the first vaccine or placebo injection that samples were taken. The table came from immunoSEQ multiplex PCR; TCRdb's copy has only in-frame clones and leaves some out. The profile covers approximately 350,000 clones, with roughly 84% appearing a single time and roughly 3.2% taken by the ten largest. The specimen comprised peripheral blood, sampled in a trial of Ad26.COV2.S vaccine versus placebo. Receptor source: a person between 18 and 60 years old who received the Ad26.COV2.S COVID-19 vaccine or a placebo.

The chain carries TRBV6-5 and TRBJ2-7; tentatively, D is TRBD1 (6 bases). Trimming pared 5 bases from V and 2 bases from J, leaving 16 bases between. In germline, CDR1 is MNHEY, CDR2 SVGAGI. The CDR3 contains 15 residues. The CDR3 nucleotides read TGTGCCAGCAGTCCACCTCCGGACAGAGCCTACGAGCAGTACTTC. Amino acid sequence: CASSPPPDRAYEQYF.

The count of this clone is one. The V and J genes are TRBV27 and TRBJ1-3, with D perhaps TRBD1 (5 bases). Germline V gene lookup returns CDR1 MNHEY and CDR2 SMNVEV (reference sequence). CDR3 length equals 20 residues. V dropped 7 bases and J dropped 3 bases, with 31 bases sitting between them. The CDR3 spells CASTRYPRGGWSFYGNTIYF. CDR3 sequence (DNA): TGTGCCAGCACCCGATATCCACGGGGCGGCTGGAGCTTCTATGGAAACACCATATATTTT.

The CDR3 loop is CASSLGSQRRMNYEQYF. CDR3 DNA sequence: TGTGCCAGCAGCTTAGGGTCCCAACGACGGATGAATTACGAGCAGTACTTC. This rearrangement joins TRBV11-2 to TRBJ2-7; D uncertain. Germline-derived CDR1 and CDR2 are SGHAT and FQNNGV. There are 17 residues in the CDR3. Trimming removed 1 base at V and 4 bases at J, with 20 bases between. The full variable domain, rest sourced from reference TRBV11-2 and TRBJ2-7, is EAGVAQSPRYKIIEKRQSVAFWCNPISGHATLYWYQQILGQGPKLLIQFQNNGVVDDSQLPKDRFSAERLKGVDSTLKIQPAKLEDSAVYLCASSLGSQRRMNYEQYFGPGTRLTVT.

The chain joins TRBV4-1 to TRBJ1-3; D perhaps matches TRBD1 (6 bases). V was trimmed by 0 bases and J by 8 bases, leaving 11 bases between them. CDR3 length: 14 residues. Germline V gene lookup returns CDR1 MGHRA and CDR2 YSYEKL. CDR3 sequence: CASSQEWGAYTIYF. CDR3 nucleotides: TGCGCCAGCAGCCAAGAATGGGGGGCTTACACCATATATTTT.

V and J are TRBV6-1 and TRBJ2-7, with 11 positions matching TRBD1. The CDR3 length is 17 residues. The V segment lost 4 bases and the J segment 5 bases; nucleotides outside the gene matches: 13. Germline V gene lookup returns CDR1 MNHNS and CDR2 SASEGT. CDR3 sequence: CASSVNKPGTGGDEQYF. Here the CDR3 DNA reads TGTGCCAGCAGTGTCAATAAACCCGGGACAGGGGGAGACGAGCAGTACTTC.

The chain employs TRBV27 and TRBJ1-1, with D perhaps TRBD1 (6 bases). The V gene's germline CDR1 is MNHEY and CDR2 SMNVEV (reference sequence). This CDR3 is 16 amino acids long. The V end was cut by 6 bases, the J end by 0 bases, with 17 bases between. CDR3 nucleotides: TGTGCCAGCAGGTCCGCTAACAGGGCGATGAACACTGAAGCTTTCTTT. This translates into CASRSANRAMNTEAFF.

The chain has TRBV4-1 and TRBJ1-1, with D maybe TRBD1 (5 bases). V was clipped by 0 bases and J by 5 bases, with 10 bases between them. Germline loops: CDR1 MGHRA, CDR2 YSYEKL. This CDR3 has 14 amino acids. The CDR3 sequence is CASSQDSGGTEAFF. The DNA for the CDR3 is TGCGCCAGCAGCCAAGATTCGGGGGGGACTGAAGCTTTCTTT.

The rearrangement uses TRBV11-2 and TRBJ1-1; D gene ambiguous. Germline lookup yields CDR1 SGHAT and CDR2 FQNNGV. The CDR3 runs to 12 residues. V dropped 4 bases and J dropped 4 bases, with 7 bases sitting between them. The CDR3 DNA is TGTGCCAGCAGCTCGACCGGCACTGAAGCTTTCTTT. It specifies CASSSTGTEAFF.

The rearrangement joins TRBV5-4 to TRBJ1-1, with D possibly TRBD1 on 6 matching bases. The germline CDR1 and CDR2 sequences are SGHNT and YYREEE (reference sequence). The CDR3 is made up of 15 amino acids. Trimming shortened V by 0 bases and J by 4 bases, and 13 bases separated the two germline ends. The CDR3 DNA reads as TGTGCCAGCAGCTTGGGGCAGGGGATTGGCACTGAAGCTTTCTTT. This translates into CASSLGQGIGTEAFF.

The CDR3 DNA sequence: TGTGCCAGCAGCTCGGCGGGGCTAGGGAATGAGCAGTTCTTC. This codes for CASSSAGLGNEQFF. This chain links TRBV11-3 with TRBJ2-1, with D possibly TRBD2 on 6 matching bases. CDR1 and CDR2 (germline): SGHNT, YENEEA. Trimming removed 4 bases at V and 7 bases at J, with 14 bases between. CDR3 length: 14 amino acids. Combining the CDR3 with reference TRBV11-3 and TRBJ2-1 gives the whole variable domain EAGVVQSPRYKIIEKKQPVAFWCNPISGHNTLYWYLQNLGQGPELLIRYENEEAVDDSQLPKDRFSAERLKGVDSTLKIQPAELGDSAVYLCASSSAGLGNEQFFGPGTRLTVL.

On this clone: Other DNA sequences from this sample encode an identical CDR3 as well. The chain links TRBV9 to TRBJ1-1; a possible D gene is TRBD1 (6 bases). The ends were cut back, 3 bases at V and 5 bases at J, with 11 bases in the middle. Looked up from germline, CDR1 is SGDLS and CDR2 is YYNGEE. This CDR3 comprises 13 residues. CDR3 sequence (DNA): TGTGCCAGCAGCGAGGGAGGGGGGACTGAAGCTTTCTTT. It yields the protein CASSEGGGTEAFF.

This rearrangement joins TRBV7-2 to TRBJ2-2; 7 bases map to TRBD2. The CDR3 has 16 amino acids. CDR1 and CDR2 from the germline V gene are SGHTA and FQGNSA. With V trimmed by 3 bases and J by 2 bases, 6 bases remained unmatched. CDR3 in amino acids: CASSLAGTINTGELFF. The DNA of the CDR3 is TGTGCCAGCAGCTTGGCCGGGACTATCAACACCGGGGAGCTGTTTTTT.

This clone was seen once. This chain uses TRBV14 with TRBJ1-1; D possibly corresponds to TRBD1 (6 bases). The germline CDR1 and CDR2 sequences are SGHDN and FVKESK. The CDR3 runs to 13 residues. The V end lost 3 bases, the J end lost 6 bases, and 11 bases lay between the germline ends. This chain's CDR3 is CASSQGAVAEAFF. The CDR3, as DNA: TGTGCCAGCAGCCAGGGGGCTGTTGCTGAAGCTTTCTTT.

This chain links TRBV2 with TRBJ1-1; no firm D call. Germline assignment: CDR1 SNHLY and CDR2 FYNNEI. The CDR3 covers 12 residues. V was shortened by 4 bases and J by 3 bases, with 6 bases between the two germline ends. This chain's CDR3 is CASSAGYTEAFF. CDR3 coding DNA: TGTGCCAGCAGTGCCGGTTACACTGAAGCTTTCTTT.

This clone was recorded only once. The rearrangement joins TRBV11-3 to TRBJ2-3; TRBD2 might be the D (5 bases). The CDR3 totals 14 residues. From germline, CDR1 is SGHNT and CDR2 YENEEA. Trimming pared 1 base from V and 4 bases from J, leaving 9 bases between. Here the CDR3 reads CASSLAFGADTQYF. The CDR3 DNA follows: TGTGCCAGCAGCTTAGCTTTCGGGGCAGATACGCAGTATTTT.

This chain joins TRBV15 and TRBJ1-2, with a tentative D call TRBD1 (6 bases). Germline lookup yields CDR1 LNHNV and CDR2 YYDKDF (reference sequence). The V and J ends lost 0 bases and 7 bases respectively, with 12 bases between them. The CDR3 is 14 amino acids. The CDR3: CATSRDHRTAGYTF. The CDR3 nucleotides are TGTGCCACCAGCAGAGATCACAGGACAGCTGGCTACACCTTC.

The V and J genes are TRBV7-8 and TRBJ2-1; 10 nucleotides agree with TRBD1. Germline V lookup: CDR1 SGHVS, CDR2 FQNEAQ. Germline trimming cut 2 bases from V and 8 bases from J; bases unmatched to any gene: 6. The CDR3 loop spans 15 amino acids. The CDR3 sequence: CASSLRGQGVHEQFF. The CDR3 bases are TGTGCCAGCAGCTTAAGAGGACAGGGGGTTCATGAGCAGTTCTTC.

The genes are TRBV11-2 and TRBJ1-2; 7 bases are a match to TRBD1. After removal of 6 bases from V and 6 bases from J, the junction contained 4 bases not matched to a gene. This CDR3 region has 12 residues. CDR1 is SGHAT, CDR2 FQNNGV, per germline. CDR3 sequence reads: CASSPGQDGYTF. As DNA, the CDR3 is TGTGCCAGCAGTCCAGGACAGGATGGCTACACCTTC.

The chain has TRBV4-3 and TRBJ2-3; 7 bases agree with TRBD2. Germline values: CDR1 LGHNA, CDR2 YSLEER. CDR3 length equals 16 residues. J was trimmed by 5 bases and V by 0 bases; bases with no gene match: 8. The CDR3 protein is CASSQDTAGVGDTQYF. In DNA form, the CDR3 reads TGCGCCAGCAGCCAAGATACGGCGGGGGTGGGAGATACGCAGTATTTT.

This clone has just a few counts. This chain connects TRBV2 to TRBJ1-1; D is unclear. Germline assignment: CDR1 SNHLY and CDR2 FYNNEI. V was pared by 5 bases and J by 1 base, with 8 bases between. This CDR3 region has 13 residues. CDR3 nucleotides: TGTGCCAGCAGTATTTCCCCGAACACTGAAGCTTTCTTT. It codes for CASSISPNTEAFF. Based on the CDR3 plus reference TRBV2 and TRBJ1-1, the full variable domain is EPEVTQTPSHQVTQMGQEVILRCVPISNHLYFYWYRQILGQKVEFLVSFYNNEISEKSEIFDDQFSVERPDGSNFTLKIRSTKLEDSAMYFCASSISPNTEAFFGQGTRLTVV.

This sequence joins TRBV18 and TRBJ2-6; no reliable D call. Germline V CDR1 and CDR2: KGHSH, LQKENI. The CDR3 extends over 15 amino acids. V was cut by 6 bases and J by 0 bases, with 9 bases left in between. The CDR3 sequence is CASSPGHSGANVLTF. The DNA for the CDR3 is TGTGCCAGCTCCCCGGGCCACTCTGGGGCCAACGTCCTGACTTTC. Filled out from reference TRBV18 and TRBJ2-6, the complete variable domain reads NAGVMQNPRHLVRRRGQEARLRCSPMKGHSHVYWYRQLPEEGLKFMVYLQKENIIDESGMPKERFSAEFPKEGPSILRIQQVVRGDSAAYFCASSPGHSGANVLTFGAGSRLTVL.

The rearrangement uses TRBV6-5 and TRBJ1-3, with D hard to call. The V gene's germline CDR1 is MNHEY and CDR2 SVGAGI. This CDR3 has 14 residues. V was shortened by 2 bases and J by 4 bases, with 9 bases between the two germline ends. The CDR3 loop reads CASSYRIAGNTIYF. For the CDR3, the DNA is TGTGCCAGCAGTTACAGGATCGCCGGAAACACCATATATTTT.

This clone came up once. The V and J genes are TRBV7-2 and TRBJ1-6, with a weak D call TRBD1 (6 bases). Germline loops: CDR1 SGHTA, CDR2 FQGNSA. The V end lost 1 base, the J end lost 9 bases, and 10 bases lay between the germline ends. CDR3 size: 14 residues. CDR3 residues: CASSLEGVVSPLHF. The CDR3 DNA sequence: TGTGCCAGCAGCTTAGAGGGGGTCGTTTCACCCCTCCACTTT. The complete variable domain, with remaining parts taken from reference TRBV7-2 and TRBJ1-6, reads GAGVSQSPSNKVTEKGKDVELRCDPISGHTALYWYRQSLGQGLEFLIYFQGNSAPDKSGLPSDRFSAERTGGSVSTLTIQRTQQEDSAVYLCASSLEGVVSPLHFGNGTRLTVT.

This rearrangement joins TRBV4-2 to TRBJ2-7; the D is unclear. The CDR3 runs 14 residues. Trimming cost V 3 bases and J 4 bases, with 13 bases left between them. Germline assignment: CDR1 LGHNA and CDR2 YNFKEQ. Here the CDR3 reads CASSQESSTYEQYF. The CDR3 DNA reads as TGTGCCAGCAGCCAGGAGAGTTCTACTTACGAGCAGTACTTC.

V gene TRBV19 combines with J gene TRBJ1-4; TRBD1 agrees at 8 bases. The CDR3 length is 15 residues. Losses at the gene ends were 5 bases for V and 3 bases for J; bases not matched to a gene: 5. In germline, CDR1 is LNHDA, CDR2 SQIVND (reference sequence). In DNA, the CDR3 is TGTGCCAGTAGTCCACAGACAGGGGCTAATGAAAAACTGTTTTTT. It yields the protein CASSPQTGANEKLFF.

V is TRBV6-1 and J is TRBJ1-3, with D possibly TRBD1 on 6 matching bases. Trimming removed 0 bases from V and 3 bases from J, with 33 bases in between. The CDR3 runs to 23 residues. Germline V lookup: CDR1 MNHNS, CDR2 SASEGT. CDR3 nucleotide sequence: TGTGCCAGCAGTGAAGCGCTTCTGGGGGCTTCTAATTGGGCACCGTCTGGTGGAAACACCATATATTTT. Translation: CASSEALLGASNWAPSGGNTIYF.

This rearrangement joins TRBV19 to TRBJ1-1, with 7 bases fitting TRBD1. CDR3 length: 13 amino acids. V dropped 7 bases and J dropped 4; count of bases not matched to a gene: 6. Germline assignment: CDR1 LNHDA and CDR2 SQIVND (reference sequence). The CDR3 DNA is TGTGCCAGTACAACAGGGGAGCGCACTGAAGCTTTCTTT. It encodes CASTTGERTEAFF. Supplemented by reference TRBV19 and TRBJ1-1, the full variable domain reads DGGITQSPKYLFRKEGQNVTLSCEQNLNHDAMYWYRQDPGQGLRLIYYSQIVNDFQKGDIAEGYSVSREKKESFPLTVTSAQKNPTAFYLCASTTGERTEAFFGQGTRLTVV.

The genes are TRBV19 and TRBJ1-2; D remains ambiguous. Between the trimmed V and J ends, which lost 4 bases and 2 bases, there was a span of 20 bases. The V gene's germline CDR1 is LNHDA and CDR2 SQIVND (reference sequence). The CDR3 covers 17 residues. The CDR3, as DNA: TGTGCCAGTAGTACGATGACGTCAGTCGCCTCGAACTATGGCTACACCTTC. It specifies CASSTMTSVASNYGYTF.